A selection of T cell receptor beta chains follows, all from one sample in a study of shared clonotypes between healthy human individuals. TCRdb's table, derived via immunoSEQ multiplex PCR, lists solely in-frame clones and lacks some. The data contain approximately 2,000,000 clones, approximately 92% of them singletons. Sequencing used naive CD8+ T cells from PBMCs. These receptors came from a man between 18 and 35 years old in good health. Some clones in this sample may be carry-over from other donors' samples. Both conserved end residues are part of each CDR3. A D gene is named only where the DNA matches it firmly. The size of a clone is reported for some rows only, either as once, few or many, or as a class for expanded clones.

j_call | d_call | v_call | clone_size | cdr3_nt | cdr3_aa
TRBJ1-5 | . | TRBV27 | once | TGTGCCAGCAGTTCCGGGACACCTCGGGAGCCCCAGCATTTT | CASSSGTPREPQHF
TRBJ1-3 | . | TRBV27 | . | TGTGCCAGCAGTCTCAGGGGAGCTGGAAACACCATATATTTT | CASSLRGAGNTIYF
TRBJ2-7 | . | TRBV28 | . | TGTGCCAGCATCATAGGGGGGGGCTACGAGCAGTACTTC | CASIIGGGYEQYF
TRBJ2-1 | TRBD1 | TRBV29-1 | . | TGCAGCGTTGAAGGGACAGGACAGGGAATTCTTGAGCAGTTCTTC | CSVEGTGQGILEQFF
TRBJ1-1 | . | TRBV27 | . | TGTGCCAGCAGTTTATCCCCATTGGGTGGGTACATGAACACTGAAGCTTTCTTT | CASSLSPLGGYMNTEAFF
TRBJ2-1 | . | TRBV9 | . | TGTGCCAGCAGCCCCAGGGGCTCCTACAATGAGCAGTTCTTC | CASSPRGSYNEQFF
TRBJ1-1 | . | TRBV5-1 | . | TGCGCCGGTAGACAGGAACCGAACACTGAAGCTTTCTTT | CAGRQEPNTEAFF
TRBJ2-1 | . | TRBV7-2 | . | TGTGCCAGCAGCAATTCACGGCGGGCCTACTCCTACAATGAGCAGTTCTTC | CASSNSRRAYSYNEQFF
TRBJ1-4 | . | TRBV15 | . | TGTGCCACCAGCAGAGGAACAGGGACTAATGAAAAACTGTTTTTT | CATSRGTGTNEKLFF
TRBJ2-1 | . | TRBV7-2 | . | TGTGCCAGCAGCTTAGCAAGGCTCCCCAACTCCTACAATGAGCAGTTCTTC | CASSLARLPNSYNEQFF
TRBJ2-3 | . | TRBV9 | . | TGTGCCAGCAGCGTAGCGCGGGCAGATACGCAGTATTTT | CASSVARADTQYF
TRBJ1-2 | . | TRBV9 | . | TGTGCCAGCAGCGAGAACCCGGGACTTTATGGCTACACCTTC | CASSENPGLYGYTF
TRBJ2-3 | . | TRBV6-1 | once | TGTGCCAGCAGTGAGTCTTCTAGAGGCACAGATACGCAGTATTTT | CASSESSRGTDTQYF